This T cell receptor (beta chain) was sequenced for a study of T-cell reconstitution after alpha-beta-depleted transplantation in children. The CDR3 has 16 amino acids. The germline CDR1 and CDR2 sequences are KGHDR and SFDVKD. The V gene end was trimmed by 5 bases and the J gene end by 2 bases; junction bases not matched to a gene: 6. Preparing the TCRbeta library involved the use of unique molecular identifiers. TCRdb itself ran the PCR reads through MiXCR, one entry per CDR3 protein. The repertoire holds nearly 350,000 distinct CDR3 sequences, 15% to 20% seen once, with around 41% in the top ten. Regarding the study as a whole: Several hundred rapidly expanded clones from non-depleted graft cells reportedly supplied alpha-beta T cells about two months post-transplant.

A word on this clonotype: What it binds is not known.

The sample consisted of PBMCs, mostly from graft donor cells, taken 360 days after TCRalphabeta/CD19-depleted stem cell transplant. This receptor was taken from a male patient under 10 years old who had a stem cell transplant for acute lymphoblastic leukemia, so the T cells may come from the graft donor. The J gene is TRBJ2-1, the V gene TRBV24-1; 9 bases map to TRBD1. This chain's CDR3 is CATSGAGTGTYNEQFF. The CDR3 DNA reads as TGTGCCACCAGTGGGGCAGGGACAGGGACCTACAATGAGCAGTTCTTC.